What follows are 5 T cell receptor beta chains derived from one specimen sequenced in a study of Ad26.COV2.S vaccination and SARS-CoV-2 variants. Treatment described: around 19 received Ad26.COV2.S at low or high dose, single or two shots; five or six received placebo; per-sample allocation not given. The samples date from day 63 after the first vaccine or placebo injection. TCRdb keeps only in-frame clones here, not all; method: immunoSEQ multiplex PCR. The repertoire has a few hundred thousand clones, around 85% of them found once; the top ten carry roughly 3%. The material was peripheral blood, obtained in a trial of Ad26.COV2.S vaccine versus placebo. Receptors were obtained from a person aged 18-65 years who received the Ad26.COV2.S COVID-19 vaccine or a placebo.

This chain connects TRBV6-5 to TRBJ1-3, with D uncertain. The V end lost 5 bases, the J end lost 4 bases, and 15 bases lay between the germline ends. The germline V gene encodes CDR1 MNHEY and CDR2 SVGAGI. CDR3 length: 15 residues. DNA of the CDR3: TGTGCCAGCAGTACTCTCCGACAAAACGGAAACACCATATATTTT. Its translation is CASSTLRQNGNTIYF.

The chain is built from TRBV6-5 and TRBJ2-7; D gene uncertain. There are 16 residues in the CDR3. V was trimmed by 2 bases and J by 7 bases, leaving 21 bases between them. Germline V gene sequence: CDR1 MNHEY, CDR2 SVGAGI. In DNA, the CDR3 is TGTGCCAGCAGTTACGGACCAAGGGCTTTCAACGGGGAGCAGTACTTC. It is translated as CASSYGPRAFNGEQYF.

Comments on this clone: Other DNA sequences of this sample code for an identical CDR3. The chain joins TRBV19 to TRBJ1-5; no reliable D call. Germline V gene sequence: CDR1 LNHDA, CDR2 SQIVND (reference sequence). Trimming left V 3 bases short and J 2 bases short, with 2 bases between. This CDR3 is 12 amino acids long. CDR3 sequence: CASSMGNQPQHF. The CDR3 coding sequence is TGTGCCAGTAGTATGGGCAATCAGCCCCAGCATTTT.

The CDR3 DNA is TGTGCCAGCAGCTTAAGGGGCCCTAGCTCCACTGAAGCTTTCTTT. Its translation: CASSLRGPSSTEAFF. The chain combines TRBV7-9 with TRBJ1-1, with TRBD1 as a possible D gene (5 bases). Per germline, CDR1 SEHNR and CDR2 FQNEAQ (reference sequence). The CDR3 has 15 amino acids. Trimming shortened V by 2 bases and J by 4 bases, and 14 bases separated the two germline ends.

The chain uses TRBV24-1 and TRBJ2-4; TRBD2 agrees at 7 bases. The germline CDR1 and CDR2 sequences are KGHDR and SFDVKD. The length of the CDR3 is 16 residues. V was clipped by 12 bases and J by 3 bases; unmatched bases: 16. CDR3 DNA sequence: TGTGCCGCCCCTTGGTGGGGGGGGGTCGTCAAAAACATTCAGTACTTC. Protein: CAAPWWGGVVKNIQYF.